This T cell receptor (beta chain) was captured in a study of technical replicates of blood from several donors. Produced via immunoSEQ multiplex PCR; TCRdb's table is partial and in-frame only. The table includes just under 60,000 clones, about nine tenths detected once. The sample holds one count of this clone. Specimen: PBMCs. This clonotype was sampled from a human donor in good health. Some clones in this sample may be carry-over from other donors' samples.

CDR3 loop: CASSFDWMTAFF. The CDR3 DNA is TGTGCCAGCAGCTTCGACTGGATGACAGCTTTCTTT. The rearrangement joins TRBV2 to TRBJ1-1; no definite D call. V was pared by 6 bases and J by 10 bases, with 15 bases between. CDR1 is SNHLY and CDR2 is FYNNEI in the germline V gene. The CDR3 has 12 residues.